This is a list of T cell receptor beta chains from one sample in a study of memory CD4+ T cells and cytomegalovirus serostatus. The protocol was immunoSEQ multiplex PCR, while the TCRdb copy is restricted to in-frame clones and leaves out a portion. The table lists about 25,000 clones, more than 60% of them singletons. Material for sequencing was memory CD4+ T cells from blood. These receptor sequences come from an adult in good health and CMV-seronegative. CDR3s include the opening cysteine and the closing phenylalanine or tryptophan. The order of the fields is clone size, J gene, V gene, D gene, CDR3 protein, CDR3 DNA. The D gene is left open where the match is weak. Size is stated for part of the rows, as once, few or many counts, or as a class when the clone is expanded.

>.|TRBJ2-4|TRBV28|.
CASSGEVYIQYF
TGTGCCAGCAGCGGGGAGGTGTACATTCAGTACTTC
>.|TRBJ1-6|TRBV4-2|.
CASRLILTRNNSPLHF
TGTGCCAGCAGACTTATACTTACACGGAATAATTCACCCCTCCACTTT
>few|TRBJ1-6|TRBV19|.
CASSNPKTVNSPLHF
TGTGCCAGTAGTAACCCGAAGACGGTAAATTCACCCCTCCACTTT
>once|TRBJ1-3|TRBV6-6|TRBD1
CASSYADRTGNTIYF
TGTGCCAGCAGTTACGCGGACAGGACTGGAAACACCATATATTTT
>.|TRBJ1-5|TRBV10-3|.
CAISVSDSNQPQHF
TGTGCCATCAGTGTAAGTGATAGCAATCAGCCCCAGCATTTT
>.|TRBJ2-3|TRBV9|.
CASSALDYNPTDTQYF
TGTGCCAGCAGCGCGCTGGACTATAATCCCACAGATACGCAGTATTTT
>.|TRBJ1-5|TRBV7-2|.
CASSRSPGGNQPQHF
TGTGCCAGCAGCAGGAGTCCAGGGGGCAATCAGCCCCAGCATTTT
>.|TRBJ2-1|TRBV5-5|.
CASSLVWNSYNEQFF
TGTGCCAGCAGCTTGGTTTGGAACTCCTACAATGAGCAGTTCTTC
>few|TRBJ1-5|TRBV5-6|.
CASSTTDRRNQPQHF
TGTGCCAGCAGCACGACGGACAGACGCAATCAGCCCCAGCATTTT
>.|TRBJ1-5|TRBV28|.
CASSLLAGTQPQHF
TGTGCCAGCAGTTTATTGGCGGGCACTCAGCCCCAGCATTTT
>.|TRBJ2-1|TRBV5-4|TRBD2
CASSFGTSGGSSYNEQFF
TGTGCCAGCAGCTTCGGGACTAGCGGGGGGAGCTCCTACAATGAGCAGTTCTTC
>.|TRBJ1-3|TRBV25-1|TRBD1
CASSDSRTGGNTIYF
TGTGCCAGCAGTGACTCCCGGACAGGGGGAAACACCATATATTTT
>.|TRBJ1-2|TRBV5-1|TRBD1
CASSPQGDGYTF
TGCGCCAGCAGCCCGCAGGGGGATGGCTACACCTTC
>.|TRBJ2-5|TRBV2|.
CASSENGAKETQYF
TGTGCCAGCAGTGAAAATGGGGCCAAAGAGACCCAGTACTTC
>.|TRBJ2-1|TRBV7-9|.
CASSLAGGPNEQFF
TGTGCCAGCAGCTTAGCGGGGGGGCCGAATGAGCAGTTCTTC
>.|TRBJ1-5|TRBV18|.
CASSPSRTNQPQHF
TGTGCCAGCTCACCATCCAGGACAAATCAGCCCCAGCATTTT
>.|TRBJ2-5|TRBV9|TRBD1
CASSSLASGTGGGETQYF
TGTGCCAGCAGCTCACTTGCTTCCGGGACAGGGGGAGGAGAGACCCAGTACTTC
>few|TRBJ2-2|TRBV29-1|.
CSVVRGAGGELFF
TGCAGCGTTGTAAGGGGGGCCGGCGGGGAGCTGTTTTTT
>.|TRBJ1-5|TRBV30|.
CAWSRDSNQPQHF
TGTGCCTGGAGTCGAGATAGCAATCAGCCCCAGCATTTT
>.|TRBJ2-1|TRBV7-2|TRBD2
CASAMGGDNEQFF
TGTGCCAGCGCCATGGGGGGGGACAATGAGCAGTTCTTC
>.|TRBJ1-1|TRBV6-7|.
CASSYRTAEAFF
TGTGCCAGCAGTTACCGGACGGCTGAAGCTTTCTTT
>.|TRBJ2-1|TRBV5-6|.
CASSQESQLQFF
TGTGCCAGCAGCCAAGAATCACAGTTACAGTTCTTC
>.|TRBJ2-7|TRBV11-2|.
CASSLVPDQGQYF
TGTGCCAGCAGCTTAGTGCCAGACCAAGGGCAGTACTTC
>.|TRBJ2-3|TRBV2|TRBD2
CASSDSRGEGTDTQYF
TGTGCCAGCAGTGATTCGCGGGGGGAGGGCACAGATACGCAGTATTTT
>.|TRBJ2-1|TRBV11-3|TRBD2
CASSLGGLAGGPDEQFF
TGTGCCAGCAGCTTAGGGGGACTAGCGGGGGGGCCGGATGAGCAGTTCTTC
>once|TRBJ1-2|TRBV5-6|TRBD1
CASSLLTGGGYGYTF
TGTGCCAGCAGCTTGTTAACAGGGGGGGGCTATGGCTACACCTTC
>.|TRBJ1-5|TRBV18|.
CASSPQGQAQPQHF
TGTGCCAGCTCTCCGCAGGGGCAGGCTCAGCCCCAGCATTTT
>.|TRBJ2-3|TRBV7-3|.
CASSPRIGGRTDTQYF
TGTGCCAGCAGCCCCCGCATTGGGGGGCGCACGGATACGCAGTATTTT
>.|TRBJ2-2|TRBV11-3|.
CASRTPNQGGFTGELFF
TGTGCCAGCCGTACCCCAAACCAGGGTGGATTCACCGGGGAGCTGTTTTTT
>once|TRBJ1-5|TRBV29-1|.
CSVGQGWGQPQHF
TGCAGCGTTGGCCAGGGCTGGGGTCAGCCCCAGCATTTT
>.|TRBJ1-2|TRBV28|TRBD1
CASSSGQGAKGYTF
TGTGCCAGCAGTTCCGGACAGGGGGCTAAGGGCTACACCTTC
>.|TRBJ2-3|TRBV10-3|.
CAISEQGTDTQYF
TGTGCCATCAGTGAACAGGGTACAGATACGCAGTATTTT
>.|TRBJ1-2|TRBV7-2|.
CASSLVGTANNGYTF
TGTGCCAGCAGCCTCGTAGGGACCGCGAATAATGGCTACACCTTC
>few|TRBJ1-5|TRBV19|.
CASSIGGGKSGSIRPQHF
TGTGCCAGTAGTATAGGTGGGGGAAAGAGCGGCTCCATCAGGCCCCAGCATTTT
>.|TRBJ1-1|TRBV6-5|.
CASGTANTEAFF
TGTGCCAGCGGGACGGCGAACACTGAAGCTTTCTTT
>.|TRBJ2-6|TRBV7-9|.
CASSDGWGANVLTF
TGTGCCAGCAGCGACGGGTGGGGGGCCAACGTCCTGACTTTC
>.|TRBJ2-7|TRBV29-1|.
CSVESGTYEQYF
TGCAGCGTTGAATCGGGGACCTACGAGCAGTACTTC
>.|TRBJ1-1|TRBV9|.
CASSVAEVRTEAFF
TGTGCCAGCAGCGTAGCCGAGGTACGCACTGAAGCTTTCTTT
>.|TRBJ2-4|TRBV9|.
CASSSSEAKNIQYF
TGTGCCAGCAGTTCCTCTGAGGCCAAAAACATTCAGTACTTC
>.|TRBJ2-1|TRBV7-2|.
CASSLERRNNEQFF
TGTGCCAGCAGCTTAGAGCGCCGAAACAATGAGCAGTTCTTC
>few|TRBJ1-6|TRBV10-2|.
CANSPARSSPLHF
TGCGCCAACTCCCCGGCCCGCTCTTCACCCCTCCACTTT
>.|TRBJ2-2|TRBV7-8|.
CASSLDHTGELFF
TGTGCCAGCAGCTTAGATCACACCGGGGAGCTGTTTTTT
>once|TRBJ2-7|TRBV13|TRBD1
CASSGGRTGISYEQYF
TGTGCCAGCAGCGGGGGACGGACAGGGATTTCCTACGAGCAGTACTTC
>.|TRBJ2-7|TRBV7-2|TRBD1
CASTRDRGPYEQYF
TGTGCCAGCACCCGAGACAGGGGGCCATACGAGCAGTACTTC
>few|TRBJ1-1|TRBV5-5|.
CASSLGGMYTEAFF
TGTGCCAGCAGCTTAGGGGGGATGTACACTGAAGCTTTCTTT
>.|TRBJ1-1|TRBV9|.
CASSVDTEAFF
TGTGCCAGCAGCGTAGACACTGAAGCTTTCTTT
>.|TRBJ1-3|TRBV29-1|TRBD1
CSVTGGAAGNTIYF
TGCAGCGTGACAGGGGGCGCCGCTGGAAACACCATATATTTT
>.|TRBJ2-7|TRBV6-5|TRBD1
CASSSRTGPYEQYF
TGTGCCAGCAGTTCCCGGACAGGGCCCTACGAGCAGTACTTC
>.|TRBJ2-3|TRBV6-1|.
CASSEAHSATYTQYF
TGTGCCAGCAGTGAAGCGCACAGCGCCACATATACGCAGTATTTT
>few|TRBJ1-5|TRBV4-2|.
CASSQDVGGIQHF
TGTGCCAGCAGCCAAGATGTGGGGGGGATCCAGCATTTT
>.|TRBJ1-2|TRBV7-9|TRBD1
CASSFTGGNYGYTF
TGTGCCAGCAGCTTTACAGGGGGAAACTATGGCTACACCTTC
>few|TRBJ1-2|TRBV4-2|.
CASSQDVGGTYGYTF
TGTGCCAGCAGCCAAGATGTCGGCGGAACCTATGGCTACACCTTC
>.|TRBJ2-3|TRBV5-1|.
CASIRTAGTTDTQYF
TGCGCCAGCATCCGTACGGCGGGGACCACAGATACGCAGTATTTT